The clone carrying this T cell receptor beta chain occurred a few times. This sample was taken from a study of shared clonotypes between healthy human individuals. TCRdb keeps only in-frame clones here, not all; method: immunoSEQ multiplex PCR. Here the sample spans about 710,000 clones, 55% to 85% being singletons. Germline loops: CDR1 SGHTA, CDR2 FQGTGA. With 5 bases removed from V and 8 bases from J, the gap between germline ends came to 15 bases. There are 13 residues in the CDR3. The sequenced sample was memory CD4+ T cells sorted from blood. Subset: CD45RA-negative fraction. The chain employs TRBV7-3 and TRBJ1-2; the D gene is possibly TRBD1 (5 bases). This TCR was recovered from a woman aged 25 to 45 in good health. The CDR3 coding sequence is TGTGCCAGCAGCCCCGGGCAGGGAGTAGGCTACACCTTC. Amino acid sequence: CASSPGQGVGYTF. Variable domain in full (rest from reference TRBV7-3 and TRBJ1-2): GAGVSQTPSNKVTEKGKYVELRCDPISGHTALYWYRQSLGQGPEFLIYFQGTGAADDSGLPNDRFFAVRPEGSVSTLKIQRTERGDSAVYLCASSPGQGVGYTFGSGTRLTVV.